The clone carrying this T cell receptor beta chain was detected a few times. Its matching antigen is unknown. The authors made TCR beta libraries by quantitative 5'-RACE with molecular barcodes. Using its own MiXCR run on the 5' RACE reads, TCRdb lists one record per CDR3 protein. The table shows 240,000 or so distinct CDR3 sequences, with approximately 9% occurring only once. The sample is drawn from a study of CD8 T cells in ankylosing spondylitis. General observations from the study: Blood from ankylosing spondylitis patients appeared to carry a characteristic roughly 8-variant TCR beta motif. Relatively rare in peripheral blood, disease-linked clones were also CD8+. Researchers reportedly found disease-linked clones significantly enriched in matched ankylosing spondylitis synovial fluid.

The CDR3 contains 15 residues. The germline gives CDR1 SGHTA, CDR2 FQGNSA. The J segment lost 3 bases and the V segment lost 5 bases, leaving 7 bases of the junction unmatched. The rearrangement links TRBV7-2 to TRBJ2-7; 10 positions agree with TRBD1. Sample: blood, either unsorted or a sorted T cell fraction (not recorded which). The source is a male donor with ankylosing spondylitis or in good health (not recorded which). DNA for the CDR3: TGTGCCAGCAGCATATCGACAGGGGGCGACTACGAGCAGTACTTC. Translated: CASSISTGGDYEQYF.